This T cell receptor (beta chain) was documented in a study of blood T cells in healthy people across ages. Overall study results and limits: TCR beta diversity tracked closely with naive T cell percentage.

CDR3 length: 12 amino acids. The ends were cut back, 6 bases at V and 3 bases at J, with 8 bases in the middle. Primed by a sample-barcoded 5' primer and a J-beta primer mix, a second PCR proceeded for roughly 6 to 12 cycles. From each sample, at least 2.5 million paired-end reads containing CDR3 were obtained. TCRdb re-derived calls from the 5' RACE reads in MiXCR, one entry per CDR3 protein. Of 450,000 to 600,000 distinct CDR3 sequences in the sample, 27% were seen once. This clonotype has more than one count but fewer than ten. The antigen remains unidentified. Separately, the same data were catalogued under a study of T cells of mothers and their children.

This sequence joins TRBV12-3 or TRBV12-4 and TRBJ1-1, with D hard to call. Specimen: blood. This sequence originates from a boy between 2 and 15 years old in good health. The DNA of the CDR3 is TGTGCCAGCAGCCCGATGGACACTGAAGCTTTCTTT. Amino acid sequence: CASSPMDTEAFF.